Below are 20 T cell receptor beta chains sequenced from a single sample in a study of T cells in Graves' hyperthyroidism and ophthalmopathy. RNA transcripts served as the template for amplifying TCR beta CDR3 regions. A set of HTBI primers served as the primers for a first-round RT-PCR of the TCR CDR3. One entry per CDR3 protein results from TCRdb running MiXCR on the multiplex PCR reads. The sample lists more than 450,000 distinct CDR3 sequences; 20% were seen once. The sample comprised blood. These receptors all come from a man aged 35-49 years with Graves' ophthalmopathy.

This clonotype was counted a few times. The CDR3 nucleotides read TGTGCCAGCAGTGAACGGGAACGGTATTCACCCCTCCACTTT. Translation gives CASSERERYSPLHF. V and J are TRBV6-1 and TRBJ1-6; D gene uncertain. The V end was cut by 2 bases, the J end by 8 bases, with 10 bases between. The CDR3 loop spans 14 amino acids. Germline V gene data show CDR1 as MNHNS and CDR2 as SASEGT.

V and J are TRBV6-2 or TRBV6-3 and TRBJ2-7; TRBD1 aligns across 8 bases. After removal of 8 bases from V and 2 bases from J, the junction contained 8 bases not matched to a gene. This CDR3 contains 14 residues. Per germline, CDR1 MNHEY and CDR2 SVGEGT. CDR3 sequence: CASSVDRATYEQYF. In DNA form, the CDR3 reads TGTGCCAGCTCGGTGGACAGGGCCACCTACGAGCAGTACTTC.

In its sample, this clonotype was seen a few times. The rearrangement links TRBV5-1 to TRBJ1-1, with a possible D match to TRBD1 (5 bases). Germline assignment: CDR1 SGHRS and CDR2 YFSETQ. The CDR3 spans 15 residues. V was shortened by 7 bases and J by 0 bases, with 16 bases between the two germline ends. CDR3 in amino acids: CASSIMGPMNTEAFF. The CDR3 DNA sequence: TGCGCCAGCTCAATCATGGGACCCATGAACACTGAAGCTTTCTTT.

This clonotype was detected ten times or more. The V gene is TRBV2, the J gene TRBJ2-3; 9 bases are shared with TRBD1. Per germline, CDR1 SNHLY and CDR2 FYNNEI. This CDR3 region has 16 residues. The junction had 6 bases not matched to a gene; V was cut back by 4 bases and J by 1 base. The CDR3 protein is CASSGLRTGGTDTQYF. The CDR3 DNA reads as TGTGCCAGCAGTGGGCTCCGGACAGGGGGCACAGATACGCAGTATTTT.

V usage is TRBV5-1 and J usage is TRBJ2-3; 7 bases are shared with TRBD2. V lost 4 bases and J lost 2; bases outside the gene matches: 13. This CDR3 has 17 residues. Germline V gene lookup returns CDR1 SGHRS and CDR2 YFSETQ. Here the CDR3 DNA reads TGCGCCAGCAGCCCATTAGGAGCGGGGAGCCTCACAGATACGCAGTATTTT. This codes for CASSPLGAGSLTDTQYF.

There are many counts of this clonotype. The DNA for the CDR3 is TGTGCCAGCAGCTTGGGGGACAGGGGTTACGGGGAGCTGTTTTTT. It is translated as CASSLGDRGYGELFF. V gene TRBV11-2 combines with J gene TRBJ2-2; 10 nucleotides line up with TRBD1. Germline V gene lookup returns CDR1 SGHAT and CDR2 FQNNGV. V was clipped by 3 bases and J by 7 bases; unmatched bases: 5. There are 15 residues in the CDR3.

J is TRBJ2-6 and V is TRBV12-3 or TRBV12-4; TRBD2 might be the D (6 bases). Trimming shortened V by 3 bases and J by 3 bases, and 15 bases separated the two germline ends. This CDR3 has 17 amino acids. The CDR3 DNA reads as TGTGCCAGCAGTTTGGGACTCAAAATTGGTGGGGCCAACGTCCTGACTTTC. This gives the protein CASSLGLKIGGANVLTF.

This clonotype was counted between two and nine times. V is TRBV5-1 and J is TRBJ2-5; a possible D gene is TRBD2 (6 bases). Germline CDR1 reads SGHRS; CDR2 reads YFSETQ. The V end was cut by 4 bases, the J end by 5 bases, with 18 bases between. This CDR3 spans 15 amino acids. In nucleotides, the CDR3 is TGCGCCAGCAGCGGGGGACTGGCGGTGGTCGAGACCCAGTACTTC. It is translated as CASSGGLAVVETQYF.

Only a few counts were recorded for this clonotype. In nucleotides, the CDR3 is TGTGCCAGCTCACAGGGAAATACGAACACCGGGGAGCTGTTTTTT. Encoded protein: CASSQGNTNTGELFF. The V call is TRBV11-3, the J call TRBJ2-2; D might be TRBD1 (6 bases). The V end lost 8 bases, the J end lost 0 bases, and 13 bases lay between the germline ends. This CDR3 region has 15 residues. Germline V CDR1 and CDR2: SGHNT, YENEEA.

This chain's CDR3 is CASSEEASGFQETQYF. The CDR3 coding sequence is TGTGCCAGCAGCGAAGAGGCTAGCGGGTTCCAAGAGACCCAGTACTTC. This rearrangement joins TRBV11-2 to TRBJ2-5; TRBD2 matches 8 bases. Germline V gene sequence: CDR1 SGHAT, CDR2 FQNNGV. Losses at the gene ends were 5 bases for V and 1 base for J; bases not matched to a gene: 9. The CDR3 runs to 16 residues.

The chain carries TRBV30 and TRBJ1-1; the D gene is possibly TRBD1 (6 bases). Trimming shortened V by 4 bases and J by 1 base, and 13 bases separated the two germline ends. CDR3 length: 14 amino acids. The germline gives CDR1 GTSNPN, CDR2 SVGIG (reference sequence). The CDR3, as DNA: TGTGCCTGGACCACGGGGGGCGGGAACACTGAAGCTTTCTTT. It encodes CAWTTGGGNTEAFF.

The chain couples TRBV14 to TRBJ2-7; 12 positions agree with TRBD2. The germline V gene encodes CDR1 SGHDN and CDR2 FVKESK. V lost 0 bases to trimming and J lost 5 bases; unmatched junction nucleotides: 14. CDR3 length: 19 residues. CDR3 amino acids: CASSQDWAGLAGRGNEQYF. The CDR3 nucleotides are TGTGCCAGCAGCCAAGACTGGGCAGGACTAGCGGGACGGGGGAACGAGCAGTACTTC.

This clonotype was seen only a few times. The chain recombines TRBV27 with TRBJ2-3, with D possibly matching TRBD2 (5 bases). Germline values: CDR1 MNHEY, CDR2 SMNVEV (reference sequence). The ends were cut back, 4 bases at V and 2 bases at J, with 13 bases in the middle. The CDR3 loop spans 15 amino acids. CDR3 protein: CASSSATAATDTQYF. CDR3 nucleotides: TGTGCCAGCAGTTCCGCCACAGCGGCCACAGATACGCAGTATTTT.

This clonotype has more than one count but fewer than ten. The chain's CDR3 is CASSYTGGDYGYTF. The CDR3 bases are TGTGCCAGCAGTTACACAGGGGGGGACTATGGCTACACCTTC. The chain is built from TRBV6-2 or TRBV6-3 and TRBJ1-2, with 8 nucleotides matching TRBD1. The CDR3 spans 14 residues. Per germline, CDR1 MNHEY and CDR2 SVGEGT. V lost 2 bases and J lost 3; bases outside the gene matches: 2.

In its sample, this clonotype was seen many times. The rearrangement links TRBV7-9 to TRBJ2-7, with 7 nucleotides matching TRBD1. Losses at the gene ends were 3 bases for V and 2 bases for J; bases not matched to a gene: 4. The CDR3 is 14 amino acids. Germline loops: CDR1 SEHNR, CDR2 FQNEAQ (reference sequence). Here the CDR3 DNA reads TGTGCCAGCAGCTTGACAGGGCTCACCTACGAGCAGTACTTC. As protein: CASSLTGLTYEQYF.

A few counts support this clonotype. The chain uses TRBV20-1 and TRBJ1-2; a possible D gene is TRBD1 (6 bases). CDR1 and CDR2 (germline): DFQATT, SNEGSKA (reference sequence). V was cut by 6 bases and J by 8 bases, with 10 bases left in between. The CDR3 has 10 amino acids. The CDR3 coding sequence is TGCAGTGCCGGGACAAGCGGCTACACCTTC. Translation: CSAGTSGYTF.

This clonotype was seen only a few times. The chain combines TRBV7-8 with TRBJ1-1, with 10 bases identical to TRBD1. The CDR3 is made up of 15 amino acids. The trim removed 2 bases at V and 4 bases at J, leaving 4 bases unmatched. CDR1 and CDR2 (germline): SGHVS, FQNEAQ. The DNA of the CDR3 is TGTGCCAGCAGCTTAACCGGGACAGGGGCCACTGAAGCTTTCTTT. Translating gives CASSLTGTGATEAFF.

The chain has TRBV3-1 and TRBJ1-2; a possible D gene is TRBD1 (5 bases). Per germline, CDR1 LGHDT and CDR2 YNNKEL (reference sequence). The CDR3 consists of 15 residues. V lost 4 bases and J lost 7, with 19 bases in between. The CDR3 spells CASSPSMAGWSGYTF. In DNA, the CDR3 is TGTGCCAGCAGCCCGTCAATGGCAGGGTGGAGTGGCTACACCTTC.

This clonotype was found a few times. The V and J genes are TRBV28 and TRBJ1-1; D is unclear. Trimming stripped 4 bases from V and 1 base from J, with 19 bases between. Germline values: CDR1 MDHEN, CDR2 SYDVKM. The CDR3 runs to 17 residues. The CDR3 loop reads CASSSTSLRTRNTEAFF. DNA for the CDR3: TGTGCCAGCAGTTCGACCTCCCTAAGAACCAGGAACACTGAAGCTTTCTTT.

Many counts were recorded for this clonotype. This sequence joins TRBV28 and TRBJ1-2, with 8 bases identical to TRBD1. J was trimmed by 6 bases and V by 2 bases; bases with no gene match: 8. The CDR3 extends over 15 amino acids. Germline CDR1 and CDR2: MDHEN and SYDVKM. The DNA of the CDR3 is TGTGCCAGCAGTTTACCCTCCCGCAGGGGGCATGGCTACACCTTC. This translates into CASSLPSRRGHGYTF.